This passage covers 30 T cell receptor beta chains from one sample sequenced in a study of cytomegalovirus exposure and HLA in healthy donors. The table came from immunoSEQ multiplex PCR; TCRdb's copy has only in-frame clones and leaves some out. Among 95,000 to 120,000 clones listed, 70% to 85% were seen once. Sequenced: PBMCs. All receptors derive from a woman in her late teens or twenties in good health and CMV-seronegative.

The chain combines TRBV10-1 with TRBJ1-1; TRBD1 might be the D (5 bases). Trimming stripped 3 bases from V and 6 bases from J, with 8 bases between. CDR3 length equals 12 residues. The germline V gene has CDR1 WNHNN and CDR2 SYGVQD (reference sequence). CDR3 in DNA: TGCGCCAGCAGTGACGGGGGGGCTGAAGCTTTCTTT. Protein: CASSDGGAEAFF.

The CDR3: CAISESARGGLDEQFF. The CDR3 DNA is TGTGCCATCAGTGAGTCGGCGCGGGGGGGCCTGGATGAGCAGTTCTTC. This chain uses TRBV10-3 with TRBJ2-1, with 9 positions matching TRBD2. CDR1 ENHRY and CDR2 SYGVKD come from the germline V gene. The junction had 8 bases not matched to a gene; V was cut back by 0 bases and J by 8 bases. CDR3 length equals 16 residues.

In its sample, this clone was seen once. The V call is TRBV11-3, the J call TRBJ2-1; D possibly corresponds to TRBD1 (6 bases). Trimming left V 2 bases short and J 2 bases short, with 7 bases between. Germline V gene data show CDR1 as SGHNT and CDR2 as YENEEA. The CDR3 loop spans 14 amino acids. CDR3 loop: CASSLWGPYNEQFF. The CDR3 nucleotides read TGTGCCAGCAGCTTATGGGGGCCCTACAATGAGCAGTTCTTC.

The chain links TRBV5-1 to TRBJ1-2; perhaps TRBD1 as D (5 bases). The germline gives CDR1 SGHRS, CDR2 YFSETQ. The CDR3 consists of 15 residues. V was clipped by 4 bases and J by 6 bases, with 19 bases between them. In nucleotides, the CDR3 is TGCGCCAGCAGCCCTAGTGGGGCAATAGCGGATGGCTACACCTTC. It yields the protein CASSPSGAIADGYTF.

In its sample, this clone was seen a few times. CDR3 DNA: TGTGCCAGCAGCTTAGTAACCCCCTACTACGAGCAGTACTTC. Its translation: CASSLVTPYYEQYF. The rearrangement links TRBV7-8 to TRBJ2-7, with D hard to call. CDR1 and CDR2 from the germline V gene are SGHVS and FQNEAQ. The germline V and J ends were trimmed by 1 base and 3 bases, with 10 bases remaining between them. This CDR3 comprises 14 residues.

The chain links TRBV6-5 to TRBJ2-5, with 8 bases that match TRBD2. The CDR3 totals 14 residues. Germline V gene lookup returns CDR1 MNHEY and CDR2 SVGAGI. Trimming cost V 2 bases and J 4 bases; bases outside gene matches: 3. The CDR3 bases are TGTGCCAGCAGTTACGCGGGGGGAGCAGAGACCCAGTACTTC. Amino acids: CASSYAGGAETQYF.

A note on this clone: Other DNA sequences in the same sample also yield this CDR3. V usage is TRBV7-9 and J usage is TRBJ1-1; D remains ambiguous. Germline CDR1 SEHNR, CDR2 FQNEAQ (reference sequence). V was clipped by 5 bases and J by 3 bases, with 7 bases between them. The CDR3 runs 12 residues. CDR3 in DNA: TGTGCCAGCAGCCGCGGGGACACTGAAGCTTTCTTT. Amino acids: CASSRGDTEAFF.

In DNA, the CDR3 is TGTGCCAGCAGCCCCAACCGGGGGACCGGGGAGCTGTTTTTT. This gives the protein CASSPNRGTGELFF. The chain uses TRBV7-6 and TRBJ2-2; possible D gene TRBD2, 6 bases. This CDR3 is built from 14 residues. Trimming shortened V by 5 bases and J by 5 bases, and 12 bases separated the two germline ends. CDR1 SGHVS and CDR2 FNYEAQ come from the germline V gene.

This rearrangement joins TRBV9 to TRBJ1-2; 7 nucleotides line up with TRBD1. Germline trimming cut 2 bases from V and 2 bases from J; bases unmatched to any gene: 6. The germline gives CDR1 SGDLS, CDR2 YYNGEE. The CDR3 runs to 15 residues. This chain's CDR3 is CASSVQGGANYGYTF. In DNA form, the CDR3 reads TGTGCCAGCAGCGTTCAGGGGGGCGCGAACTATGGCTACACCTTC. Supplemented by reference TRBV9 and TRBJ1-2, the full variable domain reads DSGVTQTPKHLITATGQRVTLRCSPRSGDLSVYWYQQSLDQGLQFLIQYYNGEERAKGNILERFSAQQFPDLHSELNLSSLELGDSALYFCASSVQGGANYGYTFGSGTRLTVV.

J is TRBJ2-2 and V is TRBV7-8; 8 positions agree with TRBD2. The germline V gene encodes CDR1 SGHVS and CDR2 FQNEAQ. This CDR3 comprises 16 residues. The J segment lost 4 bases and the V segment lost 4 bases, leaving 8 bases of the junction unmatched. CDR3 residues: CASSSREGPGTGELFF. CDR3 DNA sequence: TGTGCCAGCAGCTCCCGGGAGGGGCCGGGCACCGGGGAGCTGTTTTTT.

This chain links TRBV25-1 with TRBJ2-7, with 8 bases fitting TRBD2. V dropped 6 bases and J dropped 1; count of bases not matched to a gene: 8. Germline CDR1 and CDR2: MGHDK and SYGVNS. This CDR3 contains 15 residues. The CDR3 region has the DNA TGTGCCAGCAGCGGCGCGGGGGGCTCGTCCTACGAGCAGTACTTC. Its protein is CASSGAGGSSYEQYF.

J is TRBJ1-5 and V is TRBV14, with 7 nucleotides matching TRBD1. The CDR3 is 17 amino acids. V shed 2 bases and J 4 bases; nucleotides not matched to a gene: 11. Germline V gene sequence: CDR1 SGHDN, CDR2 FVKESK. The CDR3: CASSQHVGQEMNQPQHF. In nucleotides, the CDR3 is TGTGCCAGCAGCCAACACGTTGGACAGGAGATGAATCAGCCCCAGCATTTT.

This rearrangement joins TRBV28 to TRBJ1-5, with D uncertain. Germline CDR1 MDHEN, CDR2 SYDVKM. The CDR3 covers 15 residues. Trimming stripped 2 bases from V and 3 bases from J, with 11 bases between. As DNA, the CDR3 is TGTGCCAGCAGTTTAATGGCAGGTTCCAATCAGCCCCAGCATTTT. It translates to CASSLMAGSNQPQHF. The whole variable domain, filled in from reference TRBV28 and TRBJ1-5, reads DVKVTQSSRYLVKRTGEKVFLECVQDMDHENMFWYRQDPGLGLRLIYFSYDVKMKEKGDIPEGYSVSREKKERFSLILESASTNQTSMYLCASSLMAGSNQPQHFGDGTRLSIL.

This chain links TRBV6-6 with TRBJ2-1; 12 bases line up with TRBD2. Germline trimming cut 8 bases from V and 5 bases from J; bases unmatched to any gene: 1. Per germline, CDR1 MNHNY and CDR2 SVGAGI (reference sequence). CDR3 size: 13 residues. The CDR3 loop reads CASSSGGDNEQFF. As DNA, the CDR3 is TGTGCCAGCTCTAGCGGGGGGGACAATGAGCAGTTCTTC.

This clone was counted once. This chain connects TRBV2 to TRBJ1-5; D may be TRBD1 (5 bases). The germline V and J ends were trimmed by 6 bases and 7 bases, with 16 bases remaining between them. Germline CDR1 and CDR2: SNHLY and FYNNEI. The CDR3 is 14 amino acids. In DNA, the CDR3 is TGTGCCAGCAGCCCCGGGGGAGGAGGACAGCCCCAGCATTTT. This codes for CASSPGGGGQPQHF.

This clone was recorded a few times. J is TRBJ1-2 and V is TRBV27; 9 bases line up with TRBD1. Trimming at V came to 9 bases and at J to 5 bases, leaving 4 bases not matched to a gene. Per the germline V gene, CDR1 is MNHEY and CDR2 is SMNVEV (reference sequence). The CDR3 loop spans 12 amino acids. The CDR3 DNA is TGTGCCAGTAAGACAGGGGGATATGGCTACACCTTC. Translating it yields CASKTGGYGYTF.

The chain has TRBV30 and TRBJ1-5; a weak D match, TRBD1 (5 bases). The CDR3 extends over 15 amino acids. Trimming cost V 3 bases and J 7 bases, with 19 bases left between them. CDR1 is GTSNPN and CDR2 is SVGIG in the germline V gene (reference sequence). In nucleotides, the CDR3 is TGTGCCTGGAGCAGGGCGCAAGGAGGGTGGCAGCCCCAGCATTTT. Translating gives CAWSRAQGGWQPQHF.

The chain carries TRBV29-1 and TRBJ2-1; no reliable D call. The CDR3 loop spans 10 amino acids. Germline CDR1 is SQVTM and CDR2 is ANQGSEA. In nucleotides, the CDR3 is TGCATGGCGGTGAACAATGAGCAGTTCTTC. Its translation is CMAVNNEQFF.

This clone was picked up a small number of times. The CDR3 loop reads CASRASGGDEDTQYF. CDR3 DNA sequence: TGTGCCAGCAGAGCCTCCGGGGGGGACGAAGATACGCAGTATTTT. The V and J genes are TRBV28 and TRBJ2-3; 8 bases match TRBD2. Germline V lookup: CDR1 MDHEN, CDR2 SYDVKM. CDR3 length equals 15 residues. Trimming removed 6 bases from V and 5 bases from J; junction bases left unmatched: 10.

The V and J genes are TRBV30 and TRBJ1-4; a weak D match, TRBD1 (5 bases). This CDR3 contains 12 residues. Per germline, CDR1 GTSNPN and CDR2 SVGIG (reference sequence). V lost 4 bases and J lost 8, with 11 bases in between. The CDR3 DNA is TGTGCCTGGACTATGGGGGGGGAAAAACTGTTTTTT. Translated, it gives CAWTMGGEKLFF.

V gene TRBV5-1 combines with J gene TRBJ1-2; D might be TRBD1 (5 bases). This CDR3 comprises 15 residues. In germline, CDR1 is SGHRS, CDR2 YFSETQ. Trimming left V 5 bases short and J 3 bases short, with 17 bases between. The CDR3 DNA follows: TGCGCCAGCAGATCCGACAGAGATCAATACTATGGCTACACCTTC. Translated: CASRSDRDQYYGYTF.

There are many counts of this clone. The V and J genes are TRBV25-1 and TRBJ1-1; D gene ambiguous. The germline CDR1 and CDR2 sequences are MGHDK and SYGVNS. V dropped 2 bases and J dropped 3 bases, with 13 bases sitting between them. CDR3 length equals 15 residues. The CDR3 protein is CASSERDTGYTEAFF. The CDR3 nucleotides are TGTGCCAGCAGTGAAAGGGATACGGGGTACACTGAAGCTTTCTTT.

The rearrangement uses TRBV25-1 and TRBJ1-3; 12 positions agree with TRBD1. J gave up 1 base and V 6 bases, and 4 bases lay outside the gene matches. CDR1 is MGHDK and CDR2 is SYGVNS in the germline V gene. This CDR3 is built from 16 residues. CDR3 sequence: CASSRDRGLSGNTIYF. In DNA, the CDR3 is TGTGCCAGCAGCCGGGACAGGGGGCTGTCTGGAAACACCATATATTTT.

The CDR3 spells CASSSTSTNTGELFF. The CDR3 nucleotides are TGTGCCAGCAGCTCGACTAGCACGAACACCGGGGAGCTGTTTTTT. The chain uses TRBV7-7 and TRBJ2-2; 7 nucleotides agree with TRBD2. Germline V gives CDR1 SSHAT, CDR2 FNYEAQ (reference sequence). The CDR3 runs 15 residues. V lost 4 bases and J lost 0; bases outside the gene matches: 2.

The chain joins TRBV27 to TRBJ2-1; D may be TRBD1 (5 bases). V gave up 4 bases and J gave up 7 bases, with 20 bases separating them. CDR1 and CDR2 from the germline V gene are MNHEY and SMNVEV (reference sequence). The CDR3 is 16 residues long. In DNA form, the CDR3 reads TGTGCCAGCAGTTCCCCCGGACAAGGGCTTAGGAATGAGCAGTTCTTC. Protein: CASSSPGQGLRNEQFF.

This clone was counted a few times. As DNA, the CDR3 is TGTGCCTGGAGTCACATGAACACTGAAGCTTTCTTT. It yields the protein CAWSHMNTEAFF. The chain combines TRBV30 with TRBJ1-1; no definite D call. V was pared by 2 bases and J by 0 bases, with 4 bases between. Germline CDR1 GTSNPN, CDR2 SVGIG (reference sequence). This CDR3 region has 12 residues.

This clone was counted a few times. This sequence joins TRBV7-9 and TRBJ2-2; D is possibly TRBD2 (5 bases). CDR3 size: 15 residues. Between the trimmed V and J ends, which lost 6 bases and 3 bases, there was a span of 14 bases. The germline V gene encodes CDR1 SEHNR and CDR2 FQNEAQ (reference sequence). CDR3 sequence (DNA): TGTGCCAGCAGACTTACAGTGCGGGACACCGGGGAGCTGTTTTTT. This gives the protein CASRLTVRDTGELFF.

The rearrangement joins TRBV27 to TRBJ2-7; 9 bases are a match to TRBD1. The ends lost 5 bases at V and 2 bases at J; junction bases unmatched: 7. Germline V gives CDR1 MNHEY, CDR2 SMNVEV (reference sequence). The CDR3 runs 15 residues. The CDR3 region has the DNA TGTGCCAGCAGTCCTGGACAGGGGAACCCCTACGAGCAGTACTTC. Translating it yields CASSPGQGNPYEQYF.

This clone was detected only a few times. This CDR3 is CASSLQGQGLGEAFF. The DNA of the CDR3 is TGTGCCAGCAGTCTTCAGGGACAGGGGCTAGGTGAAGCTTTCTTT. The chain joins TRBV27 to TRBJ1-1; 10 nucleotides match TRBD1. With 5 bases clipped from V and 7 bases from J, the junction kept 10 bases outside the gene matches. Germline V gene sequence: CDR1 MNHEY, CDR2 SMNVEV (reference sequence). This CDR3 is built from 15 residues.

The genes are TRBV2 and TRBJ2-1; 7 nucleotides align to TRBD2. Germline V gene lookup returns CDR1 SNHLY and CDR2 FYNNEI. V dropped 8 bases and J dropped 3; count of bases not matched to a gene: 10. The CDR3 runs to 15 residues. CDR3 DNA: TGTGCCAGCTCATACGCCGGGACTATCTACAATGAGCAGTTCTTC. Encoded protein: CASSYAGTIYNEQFF. The full variable domain, with the rest looked up from reference TRBV2 and TRBJ2-1, is EPEVTQTPSHQVTQMGQEVILRCVPISNHLYFYWYRQILGQKVEFLVSFYNNEISEKSEIFDDQFSVERPDGSNFTLKIRSTKLEDSAMYFCASSYAGTIYNEQFFGPGTRLTVL.